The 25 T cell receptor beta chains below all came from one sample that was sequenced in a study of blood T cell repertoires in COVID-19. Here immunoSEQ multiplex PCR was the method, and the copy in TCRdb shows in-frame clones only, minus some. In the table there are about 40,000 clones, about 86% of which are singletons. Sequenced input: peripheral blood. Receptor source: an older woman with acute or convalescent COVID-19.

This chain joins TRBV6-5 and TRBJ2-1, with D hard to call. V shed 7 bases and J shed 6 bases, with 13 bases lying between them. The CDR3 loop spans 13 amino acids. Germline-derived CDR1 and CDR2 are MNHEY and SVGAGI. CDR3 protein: CASTRYGSNEQFF. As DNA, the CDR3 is TGTGCCAGCACACGGTATGGTTCCAATGAGCAGTTCTTC.

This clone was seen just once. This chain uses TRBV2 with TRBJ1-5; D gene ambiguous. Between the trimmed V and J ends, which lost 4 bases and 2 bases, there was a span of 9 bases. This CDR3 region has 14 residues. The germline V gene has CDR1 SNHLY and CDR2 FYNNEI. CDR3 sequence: CASSVGQGNQPQHF. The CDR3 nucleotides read TGTGCCAGCAGTGTGGGCCAGGGCAATCAGCCCCAGCATTTT.

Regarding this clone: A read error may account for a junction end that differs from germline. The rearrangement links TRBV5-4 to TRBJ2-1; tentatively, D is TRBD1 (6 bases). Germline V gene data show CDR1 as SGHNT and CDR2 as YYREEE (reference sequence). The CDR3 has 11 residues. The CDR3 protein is CASSLGQVRVF. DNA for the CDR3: TGTGCCAGCAGCTTGGGACAGGTTAGGGTCTTC. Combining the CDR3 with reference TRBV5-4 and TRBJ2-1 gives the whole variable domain ETGVTQSPTHLIKTRGQQVTLRCSSQSGHNTVSWYQQALGQGPQFIFQYYREEENGRGNFPPRFSGLQFPNYSSELNVNALELDDSALYLCASSLGQVRVFGPGTRLTVL.

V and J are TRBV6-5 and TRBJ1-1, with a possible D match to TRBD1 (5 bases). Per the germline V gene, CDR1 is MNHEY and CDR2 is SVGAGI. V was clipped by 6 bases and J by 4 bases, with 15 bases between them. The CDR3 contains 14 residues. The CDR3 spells CASRFQGSGTEAFF. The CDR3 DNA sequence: TGTGCCAGCAGGTTTCAGGGATCAGGCACTGAAGCTTTCTTT.

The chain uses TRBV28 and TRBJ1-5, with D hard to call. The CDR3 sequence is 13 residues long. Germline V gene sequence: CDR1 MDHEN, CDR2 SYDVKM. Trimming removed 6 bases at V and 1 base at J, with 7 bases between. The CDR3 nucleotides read TGTGCCAGCAGCCGACAAAGCAATCAGCCCCAGCATTTT. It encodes CASSRQSNQPQHF.

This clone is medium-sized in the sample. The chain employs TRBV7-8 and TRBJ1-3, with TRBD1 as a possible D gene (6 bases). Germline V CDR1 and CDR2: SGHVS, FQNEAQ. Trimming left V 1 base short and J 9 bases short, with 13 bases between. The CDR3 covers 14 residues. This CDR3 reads CASSLGDNRGTIYF. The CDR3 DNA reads TGTGCCAGCAGCTTAGGGGACAACCGGGGCACCATATATTTT.

CDR3 DNA: TGCGCCAGCAGCTTGACCACAGGAGTTTACGAGCAGTACTTC. Translated: CASSLTTGVYEQYF. The rearrangement uses TRBV5-1 and TRBJ2-7; the D gene is possibly TRBD1 (5 bases). This CDR3 spans 14 amino acids. In germline, CDR1 is SGHRS, CDR2 YFSETQ. V was cut by 1 base and J by 4 bases, with 12 bases left in between.

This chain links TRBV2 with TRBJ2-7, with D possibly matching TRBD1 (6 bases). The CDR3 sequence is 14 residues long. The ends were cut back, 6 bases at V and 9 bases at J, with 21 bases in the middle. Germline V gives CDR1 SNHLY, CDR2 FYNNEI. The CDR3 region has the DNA TGTGCCAGCAGAGATAGCAACAGGGCTCCCCTGCAGTACTTC. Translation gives CASRDSNRAPLQYF.

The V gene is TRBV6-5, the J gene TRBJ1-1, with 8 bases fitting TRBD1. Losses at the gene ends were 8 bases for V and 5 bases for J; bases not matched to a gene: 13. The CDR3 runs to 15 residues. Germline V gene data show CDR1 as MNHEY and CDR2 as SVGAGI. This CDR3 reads CASQNTGGQSTEAFF. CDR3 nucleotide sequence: TGTGCCAGCCAGAATACAGGGGGTCAGAGTACTGAAGCTTTCTTT.

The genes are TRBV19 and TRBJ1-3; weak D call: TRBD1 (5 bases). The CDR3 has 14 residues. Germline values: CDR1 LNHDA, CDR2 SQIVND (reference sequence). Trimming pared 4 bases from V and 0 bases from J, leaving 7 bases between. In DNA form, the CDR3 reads TGTGCCAGTAGTACACAGGTCTCTGGAAACACCATATATTTT. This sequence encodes CASSTQVSGNTIYF.

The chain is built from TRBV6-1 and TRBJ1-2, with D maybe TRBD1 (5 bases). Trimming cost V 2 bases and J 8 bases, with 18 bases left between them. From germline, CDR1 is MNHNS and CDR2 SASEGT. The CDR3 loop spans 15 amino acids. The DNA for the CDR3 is TGTGCCAGCAGTGAACCCGGTACAGGACCTGGAGGCTACACCTTC. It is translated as CASSEPGTGPGGYTF.

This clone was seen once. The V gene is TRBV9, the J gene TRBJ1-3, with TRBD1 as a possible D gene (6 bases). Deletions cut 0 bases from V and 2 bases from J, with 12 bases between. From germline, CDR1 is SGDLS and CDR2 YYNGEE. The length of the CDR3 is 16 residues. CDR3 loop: CASSVAGATAGNTIYF. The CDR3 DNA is TGTGCCAGCAGCGTAGCAGGGGCAACTGCTGGAAACACCATATATTTT.

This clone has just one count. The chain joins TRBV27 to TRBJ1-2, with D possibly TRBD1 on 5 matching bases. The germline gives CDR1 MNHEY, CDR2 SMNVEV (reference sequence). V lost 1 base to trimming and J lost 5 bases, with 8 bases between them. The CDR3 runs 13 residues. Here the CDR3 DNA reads TGTGCCAGCAGTTTATGGGGCGGTTATGGCTACACCTTC. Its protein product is CASSLWGGYGYTF.

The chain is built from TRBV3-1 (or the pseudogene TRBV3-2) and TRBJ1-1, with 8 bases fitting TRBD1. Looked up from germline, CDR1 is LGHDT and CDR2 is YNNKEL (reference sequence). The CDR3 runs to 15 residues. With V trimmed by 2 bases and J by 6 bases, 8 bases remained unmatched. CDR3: CASSQQGAGRAEAFF. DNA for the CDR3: TGTGCCAGCAGCCAACAGGGGGCGGGGCGGGCTGAAGCTTTCTTT.

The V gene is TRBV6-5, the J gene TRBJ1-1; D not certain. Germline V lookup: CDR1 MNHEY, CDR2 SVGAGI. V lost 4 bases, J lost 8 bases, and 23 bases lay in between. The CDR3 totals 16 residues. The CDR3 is CASSFGRRAMSLEAFF. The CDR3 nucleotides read TGTGCCAGCAGTTTCGGACGGAGGGCTATGAGTTTAGAAGCTTTCTTT.

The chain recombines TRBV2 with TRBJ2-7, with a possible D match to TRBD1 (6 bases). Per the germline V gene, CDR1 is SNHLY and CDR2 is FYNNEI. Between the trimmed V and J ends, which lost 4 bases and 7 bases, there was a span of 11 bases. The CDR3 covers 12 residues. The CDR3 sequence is CASSAWGREQYF. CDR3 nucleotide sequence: TGTGCCAGCAGTGCCTGGGGGCGGGAGCAGTACTTC. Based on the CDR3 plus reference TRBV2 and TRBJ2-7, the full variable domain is EPEVTQTPSHQVTQMGQEVILRCVPISNHLYFYWYRQILGQKVEFLVSFYNNEISEKSEIFDDQFSVERPDGSNFTLKIRSTKLEDSAMYFCASSAWGREQYFGPGTRLTVT.

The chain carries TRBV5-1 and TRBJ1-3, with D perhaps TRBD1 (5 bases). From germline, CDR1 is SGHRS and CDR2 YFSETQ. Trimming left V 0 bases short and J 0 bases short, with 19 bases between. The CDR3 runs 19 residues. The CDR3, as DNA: TGCGCCAGCAGCTTGGAGTTTAGGGCCCAGGACAACTCTGGAAACACCATATATTTT. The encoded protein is CASSLEFRAQDNSGNTIYF.

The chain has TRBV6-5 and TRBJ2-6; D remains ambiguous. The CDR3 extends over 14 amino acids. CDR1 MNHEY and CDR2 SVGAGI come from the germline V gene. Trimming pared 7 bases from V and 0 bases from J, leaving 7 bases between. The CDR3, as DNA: TGTGCCAGCATGCGAAACTCTGGGGCCAACGTCCTGACTTTC. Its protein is CASMRNSGANVLTF.

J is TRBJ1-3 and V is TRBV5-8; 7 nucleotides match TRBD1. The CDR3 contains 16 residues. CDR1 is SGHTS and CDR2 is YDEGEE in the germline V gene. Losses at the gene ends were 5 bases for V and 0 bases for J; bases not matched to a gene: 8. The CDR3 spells CASSTGQRSSGNTIYF. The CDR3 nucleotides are TGTGCCAGCAGTACGGGACAGCGCAGCTCTGGAAACACCATATATTTT. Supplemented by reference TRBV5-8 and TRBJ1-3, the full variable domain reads EAGVTQSPTHLIKTRGQQATLRCSPISGHTSVYWYQQALGLGLQFLLWYDEGEERNRGNFPPRFSGRQFPNYSSELNVNALELEDSALYLCASSTGQRSSGNTIYFGEGSWLTVV.

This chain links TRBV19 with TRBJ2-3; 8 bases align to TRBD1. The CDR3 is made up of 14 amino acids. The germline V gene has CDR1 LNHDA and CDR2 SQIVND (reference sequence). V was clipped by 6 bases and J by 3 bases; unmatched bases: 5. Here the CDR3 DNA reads TGTGCCAGTAGCAGGGGGCAATTTACAGATACGCAGTATTTT. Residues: CASSRGQFTDTQYF.

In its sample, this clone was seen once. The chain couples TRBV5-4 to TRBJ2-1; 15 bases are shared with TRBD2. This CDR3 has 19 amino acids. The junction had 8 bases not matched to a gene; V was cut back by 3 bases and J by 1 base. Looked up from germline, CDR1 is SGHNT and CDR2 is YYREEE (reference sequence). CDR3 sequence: CASSWIGTSGGLSYNEQFF. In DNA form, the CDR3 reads TGTGCCAGCAGCTGGATCGGGACTAGCGGGGGGCTTTCCTACAATGAGCAGTTCTTC.

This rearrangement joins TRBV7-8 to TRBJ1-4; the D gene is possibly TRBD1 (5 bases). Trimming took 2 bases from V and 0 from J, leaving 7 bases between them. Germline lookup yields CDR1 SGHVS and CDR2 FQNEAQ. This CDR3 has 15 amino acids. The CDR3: CASSLQGPTNEKLFF. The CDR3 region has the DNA TGTGCCAGCAGCTTACAGGGCCCAACTAATGAAAAACTGTTTTTT.

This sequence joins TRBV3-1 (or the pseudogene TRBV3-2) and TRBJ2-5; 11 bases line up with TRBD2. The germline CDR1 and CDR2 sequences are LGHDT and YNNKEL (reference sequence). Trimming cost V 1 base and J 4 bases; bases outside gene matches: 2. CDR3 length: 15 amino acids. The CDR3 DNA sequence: TGTGCCAGCAGCCAAGTCCTAGCGGGAGGAGAGACCCAGTACTTC. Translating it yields CASSQVLAGGETQYF.

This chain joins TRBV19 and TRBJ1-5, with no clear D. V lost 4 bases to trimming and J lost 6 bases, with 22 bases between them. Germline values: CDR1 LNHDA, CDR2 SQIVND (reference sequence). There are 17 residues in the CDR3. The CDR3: CASSTYSRRANGQPQHF. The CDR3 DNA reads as TGTGCCAGTAGTACTTACTCCCGGAGGGCTAACGGTCAGCCCCAGCATTTT.

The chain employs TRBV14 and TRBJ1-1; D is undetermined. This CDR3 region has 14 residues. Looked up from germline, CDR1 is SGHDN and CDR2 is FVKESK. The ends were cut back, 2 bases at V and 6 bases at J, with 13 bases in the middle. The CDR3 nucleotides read TGTGCCAGCAGCCAACTCACGGGTTTCTCTGAAGCTTTCTTT. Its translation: CASSQLTGFSEAFF. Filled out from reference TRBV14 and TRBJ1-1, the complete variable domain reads EAGVTQFPSHSVIEKGQTVTLRCDPISGHDNLYWYRRVMGKEIKFLLHFVKESKQDESGMPNNRFLAERTGGTYSTLKVQPAELEDSGVYFCASSQLTGFSEAFFGQGTRLTVV.